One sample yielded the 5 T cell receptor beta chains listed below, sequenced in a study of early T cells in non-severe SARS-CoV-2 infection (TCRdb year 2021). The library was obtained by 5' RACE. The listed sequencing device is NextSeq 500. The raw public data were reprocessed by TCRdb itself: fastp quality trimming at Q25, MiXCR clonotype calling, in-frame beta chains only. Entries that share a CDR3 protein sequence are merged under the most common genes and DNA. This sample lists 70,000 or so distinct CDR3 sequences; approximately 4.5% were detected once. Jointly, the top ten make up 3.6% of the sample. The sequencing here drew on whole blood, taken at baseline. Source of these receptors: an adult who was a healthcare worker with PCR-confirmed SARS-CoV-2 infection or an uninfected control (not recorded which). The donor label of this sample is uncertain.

CDR3 DNA sequence: TGCGCCAGCAGTGCCGGGACTTCATTCAGTGAGCAGTTCTTC. It yields the protein CASSAGTSFSEQFF. The chain links TRBV10-1 to TRBJ2-1, with a weak D call TRBD2 (6 bases). This CDR3 has 14 residues. The V end was cut by 4 bases, the J end by 9 bases, with 16 bases between. CDR1 and CDR2 from the germline V gene are WNHNN and SYGVQD (reference sequence).

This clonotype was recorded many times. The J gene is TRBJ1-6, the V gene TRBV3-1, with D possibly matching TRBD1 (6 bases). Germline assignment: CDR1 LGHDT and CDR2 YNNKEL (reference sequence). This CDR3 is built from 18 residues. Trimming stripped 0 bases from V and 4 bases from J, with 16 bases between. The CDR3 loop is CASSQDHGGATYNSPLHF. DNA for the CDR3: TGTGCCAGCAGCCAAGATCATGGGGGGGCAACGTATAATTCACCCCTCCACTTT.

The CDR3 DNA reads as TGTGCCATCAGAATACAGGGAACCTCTAGCACAGATACGCAGTATTTT. Translating gives CAIRIQGTSSTDTQYF. This chain uses TRBV10-3 with TRBJ2-3; possible D gene TRBD1, 6 bases. CDR3 length: 16 residues. V was cut by 6 bases and J by 0 bases, with 16 bases left in between. CDR1 and CDR2 (germline): ENHRY, SYGVKD.

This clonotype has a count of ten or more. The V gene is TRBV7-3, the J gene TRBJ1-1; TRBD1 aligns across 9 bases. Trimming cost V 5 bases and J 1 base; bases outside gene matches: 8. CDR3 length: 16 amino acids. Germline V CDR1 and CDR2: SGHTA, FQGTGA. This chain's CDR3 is CASSPPAGQGNTEAFF. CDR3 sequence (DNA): TGTGCCAGCAGCCCCCCGGCGGGACAGGGGAACACTGAAGCTTTCTTT.

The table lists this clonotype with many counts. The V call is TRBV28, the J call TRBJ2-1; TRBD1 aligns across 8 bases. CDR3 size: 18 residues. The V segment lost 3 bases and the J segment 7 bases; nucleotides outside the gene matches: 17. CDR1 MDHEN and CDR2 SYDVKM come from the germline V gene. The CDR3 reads CASSFTPAGRGPRNEQFF. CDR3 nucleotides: TGTGCCAGCAGTTTTACTCCGGCGGGCAGGGGGCCTAGGAATGAGCAGTTCTTC.